A selection of T cell receptor beta chains follows, all from one sample in a study of blood T cells in healthy people across ages. TCRdb used MiXCR to reprocess the 5' RACE reads, holding one entry per CDR3 protein. Here the sample spans about 800,000 distinct CDR3 sequences, 20% to 25% being singletons. The same data also contributed to another study, on T cells of mothers and their children.

Sample: blood. These receptors were obtained from a boy between 10 and 17 years old in good health. Both conserved end residues are trimmed from each CDR3. D genes are given only for firm matches. The size of a clone is reported for some rows only, either as once, few or many, or as a class for expanded clones.

D gene,V gene,clone size,CDR3 protein
NA,TRBV3-1,few,ASSQTRLRDYGYT
NA,TRBV7-9,few,ASSFRQAGPFSGNTIY
NA,TRBV7-6,NA,ASSLDARQSGSYEQY
NA,TRBV29-1,NA,SVGVEAGSNQPQH
NA,TRBV7-6,NA,ASSGGAGRSYEQY
NA,TRBV5-5,many,ATSSTPVVETQY
TRBD1,TRBV6-5,NA,ASSERDSPYEQF
TRBD2,TRBV28,many,ASRSSGYYNEQF
NA,TRBV15,NA,ATSRDSNTQY
NA,TRBV19,many,ASRASGANVLT
NA,TRBV29-1,NA,SVDRGLRQETQY
TRBD1,TRBV7-2,NA,ASSPDRVRAF
NA,TRBV20-1,NA,SAPDRLTKNIQY
TRBD2,TRBV12-3/TRBV12-4,NA,ASSPTSGHYEQY
TRBD2,TRBV4-2,few,ASSLPGTSGRYEQY
NA,TRBV4-3,NA,ASSQVYRAEEQY
NA,TRBV7-9,NA,ASSLEVIVSYNEQF
NA,TRBV21-1,few,ASSRREGGNIQY
TRBD1,TRBV7-2,many,ASSWAGGYEQY
NA,TRBV28,few,ASSESNQPQH
TRBD1,TRBV30,NA,AWNEIGQATYEQY
NA,TRBV6-5,few,ASSSDKEETQY
NA,TRBV6-5,NA,ASREPGNTIY